This T cell receptor (beta chain) originates from a study of molecular identifiers for immune sequencing clone quantification. Previously described methods and listed TCR primers were used for bulk TCR libraries. TCRdb redid the calling of the PCR reads with MiXCR, one entry per CDR3 protein. Altogether some 680,000 distinct CDR3 sequences are present, 25% being singletons, with the ten largest covering 0.6% to 0.9%. Sorting was used to obtain naive CD8 T cells (CD8+CD4-CCR7+CD45RA+). Study-level results: Molecules of identical TCR sharing a barcode could underestimate highly expanded clone sizes.

At least ten counts were recorded for this clonotype. What it binds is not known. The TCR was taken from a human donor in good health. Some libraries in this study had Jurkat cell RNA spiked in. The source material was naive CD8+ T cells from blood, with Jurkat cell RNA spiked in. Indicated subset: FACS-sorted CD8+CD4-CCR7+CD45RA+ naive T cells.

The DNA for the CDR3 is TGTGCCAGCAGTACCTTCGACAAGAACACTGAAGCTTTCTTT. Translated, it gives CASSTFDKNTEAFF. The rearrangement joins TRBV12-3 or TRBV12-4 to TRBJ1-1; no clear D. The CDR3 has 14 residues. V gave up 5 bases and J gave up 1 base, with 11 bases separating them.